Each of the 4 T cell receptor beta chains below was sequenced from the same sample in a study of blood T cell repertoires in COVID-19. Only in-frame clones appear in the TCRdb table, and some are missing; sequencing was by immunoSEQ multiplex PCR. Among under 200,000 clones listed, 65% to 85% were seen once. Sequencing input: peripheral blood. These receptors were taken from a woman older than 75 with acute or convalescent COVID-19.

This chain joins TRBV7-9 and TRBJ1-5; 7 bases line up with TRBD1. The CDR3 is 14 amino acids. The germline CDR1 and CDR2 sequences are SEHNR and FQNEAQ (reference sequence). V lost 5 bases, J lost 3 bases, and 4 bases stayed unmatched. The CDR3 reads CASSPGTDNQPQHF. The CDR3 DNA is TGTGCCAGCAGCCCCGGGACAGACAATCAGCCCCAGCATTTT. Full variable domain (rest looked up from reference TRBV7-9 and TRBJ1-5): DTGVSQNPRHKITKRGQNVTFRCDPISEHNRLYWYRQTLGQGPEFLTYFQNEAQLEKSRLLSDRFSAERPKGSFSTLEIQRTEQGDSAMYLCASSPGTDNQPQHFGDGTRLSIL.

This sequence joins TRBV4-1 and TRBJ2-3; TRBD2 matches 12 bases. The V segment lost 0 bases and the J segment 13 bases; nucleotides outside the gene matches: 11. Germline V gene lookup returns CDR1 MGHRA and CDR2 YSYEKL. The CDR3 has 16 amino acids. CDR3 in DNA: TGCGCCAGCAGCCAAGATGTGGCTAGCGGGGGGGGAGTAAAGTATTTT. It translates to CASSQDVASGGGVKYF.

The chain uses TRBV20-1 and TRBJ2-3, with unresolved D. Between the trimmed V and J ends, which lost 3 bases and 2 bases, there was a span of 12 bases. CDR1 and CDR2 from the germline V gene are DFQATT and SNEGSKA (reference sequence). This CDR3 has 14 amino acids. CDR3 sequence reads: CSASVTYDTDTQYF. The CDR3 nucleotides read TGCAGTGCTAGTGTGACTTATGACACAGATACGCAGTATTTT.

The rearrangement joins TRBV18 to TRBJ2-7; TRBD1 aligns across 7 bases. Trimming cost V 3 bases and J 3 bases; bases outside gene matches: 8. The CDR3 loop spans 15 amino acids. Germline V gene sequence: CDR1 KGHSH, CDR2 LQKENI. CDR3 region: CASSPRQGSYYEQYF. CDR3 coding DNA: TGTGCCAGCTCACCCCGACAGGGAAGTTACTACGAGCAGTACTTC.